The T cell receptor (beta chain) described here comes from a study of blood T cell repertoires in COVID-19. TCRdb keeps only in-frame clones here, not all; method: immunoSEQ multiplex PCR. The table shows approximately 250,000 clones, with nearly 85% occurring only once. In germline, CDR1 is MNHEY, CDR2 SVGEGT. CDR3 length equals 15 residues. Between the trimmed V and J ends, which lost 2 bases and 6 bases, there was a span of 17 bases. Sequencing was performed on peripheral blood. This TCR derives from a human donor in a cohort sampled during active COVID-19. The chain has TRBV6-2 or TRBV6-3 and TRBJ2-7; no firm D call. CDR3 sequence (DNA): TGTGCCAGCAGTTACCGTGGCGGCTTAATCCCCGAGCAGTACTTC. This translates into CASSYRGGLIPEQYF.